Listed below are T cell receptor beta chains from one sample, sequenced in a study of cytomegalovirus exposure and HLA in healthy donors. Only in-frame clones appear in the TCRdb table, and some are missing; sequencing was by immunoSEQ multiplex PCR. This repertoire includes roughly 200,000 clones. The sample consisted of PBMCs. The source of these receptors is a girl aged 2 to 9 in good health and CMV-seropositive. Each CDR3 is given with its conserved first and last residue. Each record gives: J gene, V gene, CDR3 length, D gene, CDR3 protein, CDR3 DNA. The D gene is left open where the match is weak.

TRBJ2-2 TRBV18 18 TRBD1 CASSPNLAGQGGTGELFF TGTGCCAGCTCACCCAATCTAGCCGGACAGGGAGGCACCGGGGAGCTGTTTTTT
TRBJ2-7 TRBV9 15 TRBD2 CASSVGTSGTIEQYF TGTGCCAGCAGCGTAGGGACTAGCGGGACGATCGAGCAGTACTTC
TRBJ1-6 TRBV5-1 14 TRBD1 CASSFRQGASPLHF TGCGCCAGCAGCTTCAGGCAGGGGGCATCACCCCTCCACTTT
TRBJ2-7 TRBV4-2 18 . CASSQDALGGGSSYEQYF TGTGCCAGCAGCCAAGATGCCCTGGGTGGGGGGAGCTCCTACGAGCAGTACTTC
TRBJ2-3 TRBV4-1 15 . CASSQDSPSTDTQYF TGCGCCAGCAGCCAAGATTCCCCAAGCACAGATACGCAGTATTTT
TRBJ1-5 TRBV19 15 TRBD1 CASRPVGQANQPQHF TGTGCCAGTCGCCCCGTCGGACAGGCCAATCAGCCCCAGCATTTT
TRBJ2-5 TRBV19 15 TRBD1 CASSPGQGIQETQYF TGTGCCAGTAGCCCGGGACAGGGTATCCAAGAGACCCAGTACTTC
TRBJ2-3 TRBV28 14 . CASSPLAGTDTQYF TGTGCCAGCAGTCCCTTGGCGGGCACAGATACGCAGTATTTT
TRBJ2-3 TRBV7-2 12 . CASRRGTDTQYF TGTGCCAGCAGAAGGGGTACAGATACGCAGTATTTT
TRBJ1-5 TRBV27 16 TRBD1 CASSSLRQGGNQPQHF TGTGCCAGCAGTTCACTCCGACAGGGGGGGAATCAGCCCCAGCATTTT
TRBJ2-1 TRBV10-3 18 TRBD2 CAISESLGAGGGGNEQFF TGTGCCATCAGTGAGTCGTTAGGTGCGGGAGGGGGAGGCAATGAGCAGTTCTTC
TRBJ1-3 TRBV5-5 15 TRBD1 CASSSGQGTGNTIYF TGTGCCAGCAGCTCGGGACAGGGAACTGGAAACACCATATATTTT
TRBJ2-1 TRBV28 14 TRBD2 CASSARGGHNEQFF TGTGCCAGCAGTGCAAGGGGAGGGCACAATGAGCAGTTCTTC
TRBJ1-2 TRBV27 14 . CASSFLGGLEGYTF TGTGCCAGCAGTTTCCTTGGAGGGTTGGAAGGCTACACCTTC
TRBJ1-6 TRBV5-8 12 . CASRRPGSPLHF TGTGCCAGCAGACGCCCGGGGTCACCCCTCCACTTT
TRBJ2-1 TRBV28 14 . CASSKRFGGGEQFF TGTGCCAGCAGCAAGCGGTTCGGGGGAGGTGAGCAGTTCTTC
TRBJ2-1 TRBV2 15 TRBD1 CASSFPGQGHNEQFF TGTGCCAGCAGTTTCCCGGGACAGGGCCACAATGAGCAGTTCTTC
TRBJ2-3 TRBV7-9 15 . CASSLLLTSTDTQYF TGTGCCAGCAGCTTACTCTTAACTAGCACAGATACGCAGTATTTT
TRBJ2-2 TRBV9 17 TRBD2 CASSESLAGADTGELFF TGTGCCAGCAGCGAAAGTTTAGCGGGAGCGGATACCGGGGAGCTGTTTTTT
TRBJ1-2 TRBV10-2 13 TRBD1 CASSGGTGDGYTF TGCGCCAGCAGTGGAGGGACAGGGGATGGCTACACCTTC
TRBJ1-4 TRBV7-8 15 . CASSPLAVYKEKLFF TGTGCCAGCAGCCCCCTGGCCGTTTATAAAGAAAAACTGTTTTTT
TRBJ1-4 TRBV7-6 14 TRBD1 CASSPTGGYEKLFF TGTGCCAGCAGCCCGACAGGGGGCTATGAAAAACTGTTTTTT
TRBJ2-3 TRBV5-6 18 . CASNSRESPHRLTDTQYF TGTGCCAGCAATTCCCGGGAGTCCCCTCACCGTCTCACAGATACGCAGTATTTT
TRBJ1-1 TRBV7-9 18 . CASSSPDEGRIPGKKAFF TGTGCCAGCAGCTCACCTGATGAAGGCCGAATACCAGGGAAGAAAGCTTTCTTT
TRBJ2-7 TRBV4-1 14 TRBD1 CASSLEQGNYEQYF TGCGCCAGCAGCTTAGAACAGGGGAACTACGAGCAGTACTTC
TRBJ2-2 TRBV27 12 . CASGLLAGELFF TGTGCCAGCGGACTTTTGGCCGGGGAGCTGTTTTTT
TRBJ2-3 TRBV29-1 14 TRBD2 CSVATSGSTDTQYF TGCAGCGTAGCGACTAGCGGGAGCACAGATACGCAGTATTTT
TRBJ1-5 TRBV7-9 13 . CASSPPGDQPQHF TGTGCCAGCAGCCCGCCCGGGGATCAGCCCCAGCATTTT
TRBJ2-6 TRBV5-6 19 . CASSLGRTGSTSGANVLTF TGTGCCAGCAGCTTGGGTCGTACAGGATCAACATCTGGGGCCAACGTCCTGACTTTC
TRBJ2-1 TRBV7-2 18 TRBD2 CASSLDSWGGRRISEQFF TGTGCCAGCAGCTTAGATAGTTGGGGCGGGAGAAGAATCTCTGAGCAGTTCTTC
TRBJ2-2 TRBV6-5 15 . CASSYQGEATGELFF TGTGCCAGCAGTTACCAGGGGGAGGCAACCGGGGAGCTGTTTTTT
TRBJ2-1 TRBV7-6 18 TRBD2 CASSVTGTSVPSYNEQFF TGTGCCAGCAGCGTAACCGGGACTAGCGTCCCCTCCTACAATGAGCAGTTCTTC
TRBJ2-6 TRBV11-2 17 . CASSLGRVPGGANVLTF TGTGCCAGCAGCTTAGGTCGGGTCCCGGGGGGGGCCAACGTCCTGACTTTC
TRBJ2-2 TRBV18 17 TRBD2 CASSPPLSSGNTGELFF TGTGCCAGCTCACCCCCTCTCTCTAGCGGGAACACCGGGGAGCTGTTTTTT
TRBJ1-4 TRBV6-6 13 . CASSGQANEKLFF TGTGCCAGCTCAGGGCAGGCAAATGAAAAACTGTTTTTT
TRBJ2-2 TRBV6-5 13 . CASSYTTKGELFF TGTGCCAGCAGTTACACCACTAAAGGGGAGCTGTTTTTT
TRBJ2-7 TRBV4-1 16 . CASSQGPGLNSYEQYF TGCGCCAGCAGCCAAGGACCGGGACTGAACTCCTACGAGCAGTACTTC
TRBJ2-7 TRBV5-1 11 . CASSDPGEQYF TGCGCCAGCAGCGACCCGGGGGAGCAGTACTTC
TRBJ1-2 TRBV6-5 13 . CASLGDWNYGYTF TGTGCCAGCCTAGGGGATTGGAACTATGGCTACACCTTC
TRBJ2-1 TRBV28 13 TRBD2 CASLLAGRNEQFF TGTGCCAGCCTACTAGCGGGGAGGAATGAGCAGTTCTTC
TRBJ2-1 TRBV2 13 . CASCLGQGDEQFF TGTGCCAGCTGTCTGGGGCAGGGCGATGAGCAGTTCTTC
TRBJ2-1 TRBV6-1 13 TRBD2 CASSRTSGNEQFF TGTGCCAGCTCCCGGACTAGCGGCAATGAGCAGTTCTTC
TRBJ2-3 TRBV19 17 TRBD1 CASSIIWDSRATDTQYF TGTGCCAGTAGTATCATTTGGGACAGCCGAGCCACAGATACGCAGTATTTT
TRBJ2-7 TRBV5-1 14 . CASSLIANSYEQYF TGCGCCAGCAGCTTAATAGCGAACTCCTACGAGCAGTACTTC
TRBJ2-6 TRBV5-1 16 TRBD1 CASSSRDRFGANVLTF TGCGCCAGCAGCTCCCGGGACAGGTTTGGGGCCAACGTCCTGACTTTC
TRBJ2-7 TRBV29-1 13 . CSVTKVRGYEQYF TGCAGCGTTACGAAGGTACGGGGCTACGAGCAGTACTTC
TRBJ2-7 TRBV28 16 . CASRDTGTNTPYEQYF TGTGCCAGCAGAGATACCGGGACAAATACCCCCTACGAGCAGTACTTC
TRBJ1-1 TRBV20-1 11 . CSATRSTEAFF TGCAGTGCTACGAGGAGCACGGAAGCTTTCTTT
TRBJ2-7 TRBV5-4 14 TRBD2 CASRRLAGDYEQYF TGTGCCAGCAGGAGACTAGCGGGAGACTACGAGCAGTACTTC
TRBJ2-3 TRBV9 16 TRBD2 CASSVSGLADTDTQYF TGTGCCAGCAGCGTAAGCGGCCTAGCGGACACAGATACGCAGTATTTT
TRBJ2-7 TRBV11-2 12 . CASSSNSYEQYF TGTGCCAGCAGCTCGAACAGCTACGAGCAGTACTTC
TRBJ1-5 TRBV27 13 . CASSLVPYQPQHF TGTGCCAGCAGTTTAGTTCCCTATCAGCCCCAGCATTTT
TRBJ1-5 TRBV19 11 TRBD1 CASSNRGLLHF TGTGCCAGTAGTAACAGGGGGCTCCTGCATTTT
TRBJ2-5 TRBV28 13 TRBD2 CASSPPGGETQYF TGTGCCAGCAGTCCCCCGGGAGGGGAGACCCAGTACTTC